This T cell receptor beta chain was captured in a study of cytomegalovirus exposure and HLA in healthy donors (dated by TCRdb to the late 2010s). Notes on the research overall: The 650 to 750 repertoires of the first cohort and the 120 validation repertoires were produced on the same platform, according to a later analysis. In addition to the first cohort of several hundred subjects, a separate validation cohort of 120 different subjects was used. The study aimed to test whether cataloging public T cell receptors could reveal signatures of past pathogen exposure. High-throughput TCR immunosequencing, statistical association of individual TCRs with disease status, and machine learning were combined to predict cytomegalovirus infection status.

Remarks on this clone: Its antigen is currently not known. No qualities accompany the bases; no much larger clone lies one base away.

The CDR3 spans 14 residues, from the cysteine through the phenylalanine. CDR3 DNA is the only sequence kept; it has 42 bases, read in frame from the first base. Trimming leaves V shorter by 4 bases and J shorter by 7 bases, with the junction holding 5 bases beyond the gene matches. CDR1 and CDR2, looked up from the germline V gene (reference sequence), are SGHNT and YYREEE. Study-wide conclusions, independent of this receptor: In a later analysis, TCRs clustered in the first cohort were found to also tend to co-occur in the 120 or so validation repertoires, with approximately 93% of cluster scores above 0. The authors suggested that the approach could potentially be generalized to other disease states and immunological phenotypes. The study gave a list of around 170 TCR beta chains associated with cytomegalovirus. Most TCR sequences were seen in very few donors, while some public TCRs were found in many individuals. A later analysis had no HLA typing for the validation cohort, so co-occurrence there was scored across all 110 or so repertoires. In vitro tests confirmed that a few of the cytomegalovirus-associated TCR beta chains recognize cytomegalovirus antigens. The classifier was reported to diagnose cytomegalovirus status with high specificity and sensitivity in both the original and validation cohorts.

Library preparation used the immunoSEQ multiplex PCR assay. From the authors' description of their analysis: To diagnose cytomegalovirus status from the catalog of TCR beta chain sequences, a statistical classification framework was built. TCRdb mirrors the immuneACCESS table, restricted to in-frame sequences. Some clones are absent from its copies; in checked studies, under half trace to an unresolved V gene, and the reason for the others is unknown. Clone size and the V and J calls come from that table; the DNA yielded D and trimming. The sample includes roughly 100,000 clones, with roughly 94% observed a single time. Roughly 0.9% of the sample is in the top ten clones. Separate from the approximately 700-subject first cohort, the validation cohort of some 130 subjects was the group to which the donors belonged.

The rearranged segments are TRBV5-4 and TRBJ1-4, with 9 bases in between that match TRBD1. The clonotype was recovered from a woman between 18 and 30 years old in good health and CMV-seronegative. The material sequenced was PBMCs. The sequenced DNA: TGTGCCAGCAGCCTACAGGGGGCTACTGAAAAACTGTTTTTT. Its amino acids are CASSLQGATEKLFF. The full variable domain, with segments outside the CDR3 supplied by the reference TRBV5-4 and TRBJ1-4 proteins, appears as ETGVTQSPTHLIKTRGQQVTLRCSSQSGHNTVSWYQQALGQGPQFIFQYYREEENGRGNFPPRFSGLQFPNYSSELNVNALELDDSALYLCASSLQGATEKLFFGSGTQLSVL.